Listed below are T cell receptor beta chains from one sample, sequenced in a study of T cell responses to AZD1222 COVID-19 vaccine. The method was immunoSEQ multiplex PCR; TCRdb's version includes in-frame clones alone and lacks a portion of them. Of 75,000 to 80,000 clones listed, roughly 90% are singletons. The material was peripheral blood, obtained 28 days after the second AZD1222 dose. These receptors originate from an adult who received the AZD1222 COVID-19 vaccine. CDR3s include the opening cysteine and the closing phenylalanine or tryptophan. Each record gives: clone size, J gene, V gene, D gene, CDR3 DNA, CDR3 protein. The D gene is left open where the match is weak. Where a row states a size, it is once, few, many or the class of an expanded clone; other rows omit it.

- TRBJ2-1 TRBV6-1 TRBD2 TGTGCCAGCAGTGAAACTAGCGGGGGTTTCGATGAGCAGTTCTTC CASSETSGGFDEQFF
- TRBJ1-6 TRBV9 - TGTGCCAGCAGCGTAGGGAGGGGTCCACCCCTCCACTTT CASSVGRGPPLHF
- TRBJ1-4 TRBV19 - TGTGCCAGTAGTATGCTAGGGGAGAATAATGAAAAACTGTTTTTT CASSMLGENNEKLFF
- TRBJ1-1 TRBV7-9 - TGTGCCAGCAGCTTAGTCTCAAGCCCCGAAGCTTTCTTT CASSLVSSPEAFF
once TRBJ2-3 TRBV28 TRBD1 TGTGCCAGCAGCCGTGGACAGGGGGCTTCAGATACGCAGTATTTT CASSRGQGASDTQYF
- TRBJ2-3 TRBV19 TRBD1 TGTGCCAGTAGTACACCTTTGGACAGGCGACTCACAGATACGCAGTATTTT CASSTPLDRRLTDTQYF
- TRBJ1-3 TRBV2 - TGTGCCAGCAGTCAGGGTTCGGACACCATATATTTT CASSQGSDTIYF
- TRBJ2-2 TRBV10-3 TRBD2 TGTGCCATCAGTGACGGCGGGGGGGCTGCCGGGGAGCTGTTTTTT CAISDGGGAAGELFF
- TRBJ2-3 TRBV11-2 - TGTGCCAGCAGCTTAGTGGAGACAACAGATACGCAGTATTTT CASSLVETTDTQYF
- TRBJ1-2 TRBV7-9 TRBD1 TGTGCCAGCAGCTTAGAGGGACAGGTTAACTATGGCTACACCTTC CASSLEGQVNYGYTF
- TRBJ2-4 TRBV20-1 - TGCAGTGCTAGTCGTGCCGCAGCAGGCAAAAACATTCAGTACTTC CSASRAAAGKNIQYF
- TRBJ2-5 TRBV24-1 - TGTGCCACCAGTGATCCTAGAAGGGCCCGAGACGAGACCCAGTACTTC CATSDPRRARDETQYF
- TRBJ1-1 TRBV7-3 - TGTGCCAGCAGCTGGGGCTATGGAGACACTGAAGCTTTCTTT CASSWGYGDTEAFF
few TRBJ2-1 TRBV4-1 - TGCGCCAGCAGCCAACCCCGCGAGAACAATGAGCAGTTCTTC CASSQPRENNEQFF
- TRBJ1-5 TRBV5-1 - TGCGCCAGCAGCCCTGACAGGTTAGATCAGCCCCAGCATTTT CASSPDRLDQPQHF
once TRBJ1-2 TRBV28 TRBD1 TGTGCCAGCAGTCAACCACAGGGGGGGTGGGTCTTC CASSQPQGGWVF
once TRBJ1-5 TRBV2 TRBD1 TGTGCCAGCAGTGGGGGCCGAGGGGACAGGGTTTATAGCAATCAGCCCCAGCATTTT CASSGGRGDRVYSNQPQHF
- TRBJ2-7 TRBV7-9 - TGTGCCAGCAGCCCTCAAGGCCCTTACGAGCAGTACTTC CASSPQGPYEQYF
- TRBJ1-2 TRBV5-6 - TGTGCCAGCAGCTTGGCCGGGGGCTATGGCTACACCTTC CASSLAGGYGYTF
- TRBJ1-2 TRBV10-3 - TGTGCCACTACGACAGACTCTAACTATGGCTACACCTTC CATTTDSNYGYTF
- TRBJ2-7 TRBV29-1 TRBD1 TGCAGCGTTCCTACAGGGGGCGAGCAGTACTTC CSVPTGGEQYF
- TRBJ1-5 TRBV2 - TGTGCCAGCAACAATCGGAATCAGCCCCAGCATTTT CASNNRNQPQHF
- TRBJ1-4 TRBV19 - TGTGCCAGTAGACTTAATGAAAAACTGTTTTTT CASRLNEKLFF
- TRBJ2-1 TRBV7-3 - TGTGCCAGCAGCTTACCCGGGGACAATGAGCAGTTCTTC CASSLPGDNEQFF
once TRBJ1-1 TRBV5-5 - TGTGCCAGCAGCCGGGAGTGGAACACTGAAGCTTTCTTT CASSREWNTEAFF
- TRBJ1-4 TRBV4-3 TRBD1 TGCGCCAGCAGCCAGCAGGGACAGATAAATGAAAAACTGTTTTTT CASSQQGQINEKLFF
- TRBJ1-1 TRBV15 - TGTGCCACCAGCAGGATGGGAGAGGGGGAAACTGAAGCTTTCTTT CATSRMGEGETEAFF
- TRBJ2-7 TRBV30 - TGTGCCTGGAGTGTACGGTCCGGACAGCGGATCTACGAGCAGTACTTC CAWSVRSGQRIYEQYF
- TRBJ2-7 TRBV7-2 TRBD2 TGTGCCAGCGGGGACGGTGGAAGCGGGGGCCTCTACGAGCAGTACTTC CASGDGGSGGLYEQYF
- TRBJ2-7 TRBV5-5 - TGTGCCAGCTCCGAAGGGGGTGGCCCCTACGAGCAGTACTTC CASSEGGGPYEQYF
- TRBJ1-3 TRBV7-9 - TGTGCCAGCAGCACATCTCCAGGTAGCTCTGGAAACACCATATATTTT CASSTSPGSSGNTIYF
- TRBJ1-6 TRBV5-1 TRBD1 TGCGCCAGCAGCTTGGGACAGGGTAACGGTTCACCCCTCCACTTT CASSLGQGNGSPLHF
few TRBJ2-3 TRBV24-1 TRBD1 TGTGCCACAAGCGAGACAGGGCCGGATACGCAGTATTTT CATSETGPDTQYF
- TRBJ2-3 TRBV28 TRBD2 TGTGCCAGCACCCAGGGTGGAACGGGGAGGGGAGATACGCAGTATTTT CASTQGGTGRGDTQYF
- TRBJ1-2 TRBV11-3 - TGTGCCAGCAGCTTAGAGGGGGCGCAGGGCTACACCTTC CASSLEGAQGYTF
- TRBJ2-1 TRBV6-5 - TGTGCCAGCAGTTACTCTTCGGGAAGCTCCTACAATGAGCAGTTCTTC CASSYSSGSSYNEQFF
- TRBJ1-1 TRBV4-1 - TGCGCCAGCAGCCAGGCCGCAGGGGCGAACACTGAAGCTTTCTTT CASSQAAGANTEAFF
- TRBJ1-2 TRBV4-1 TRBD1 TGCGCCAGCAGCCAAGATAGGTGGCAGGGGGCGCCCCGCGGCTACACCTTC CASSQDRWQGAPRGYTF
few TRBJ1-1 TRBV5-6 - TGTGCCAGCAGCTTGGGGCCATCCGGTGAAGCTTTCTTT CASSLGPSGEAFF
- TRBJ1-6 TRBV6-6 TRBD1 TGTGCCAGCAGTCCTGGACAGGGGAATTCACCCCTCCACTTT CASSPGQGNSPLHF
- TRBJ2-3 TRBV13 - TGTGCCTGTGCCGGGTCGACGTTAACTAGCACAGATACGCAGTATTTT CACAGSTLTSTDTQYF
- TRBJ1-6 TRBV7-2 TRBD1 TGTGCCAGCAGCTTATCGCCGACAGGGGCTTTATCACCCCTCCACTTT CASSLSPTGALSPLHF
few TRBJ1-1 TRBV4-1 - TGCGCCAGCAGCCTGGGCCGAGAGAACACTGAAGCTTTCTTT CASSLGRENTEAFF
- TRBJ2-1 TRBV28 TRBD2 TGTGCCAGCAGGGGCGGGGGAAGTATCAGTGAGCAGTTCTTC CASRGGGSISEQFF
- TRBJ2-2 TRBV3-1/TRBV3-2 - TGTGCCAGCAGCCAAGGTCCCCCAAGGAGGGGGTGGGCCGGGGAGCTGTTTTTT CASSQGPPRRGWAGELFF
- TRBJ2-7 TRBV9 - TGTGCCAGCACCCCCGAGAGCTCCTACGAGCAGTACTTC CASTPESSYEQYF
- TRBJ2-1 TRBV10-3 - TGTGCCATCAGTGAGTCGAACCACCCGACCAATGAGCAGTTCTTC CAISESNHPTNEQFF
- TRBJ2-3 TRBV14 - TGTGCCAGCAGCCAAGGGTACACAGATACGCAGTATTTT CASSQGYTDTQYF
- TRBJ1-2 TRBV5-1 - TGCGCCAGCAGCCTAGCAGGGACCTATGGCTACACCTTC CASSLAGTYGYTF
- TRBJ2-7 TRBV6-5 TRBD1 TGTGCCAGCAGTCCTCCCGGGACAGGGAGCTACGAGCAGTACTTC CASSPPGTGSYEQYF